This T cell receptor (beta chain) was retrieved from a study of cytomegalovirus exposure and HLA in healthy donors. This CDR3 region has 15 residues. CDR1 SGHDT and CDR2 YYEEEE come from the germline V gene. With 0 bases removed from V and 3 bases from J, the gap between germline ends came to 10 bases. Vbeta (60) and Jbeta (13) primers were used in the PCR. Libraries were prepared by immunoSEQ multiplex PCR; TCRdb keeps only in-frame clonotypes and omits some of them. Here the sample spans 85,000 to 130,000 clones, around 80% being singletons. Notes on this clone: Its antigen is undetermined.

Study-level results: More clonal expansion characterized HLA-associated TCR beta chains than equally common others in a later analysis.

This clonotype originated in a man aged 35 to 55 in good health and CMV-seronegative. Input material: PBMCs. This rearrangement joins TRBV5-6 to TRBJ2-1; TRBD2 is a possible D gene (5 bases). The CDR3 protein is CASSLGLRGYNEQFF. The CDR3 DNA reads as TGTGCCAGCAGCTTGGGGCTCCGGGGCTACAATGAGCAGTTCTTC.